This TCR beta chain was documented in a study of radiation and T cells in renal cell carcinoma. Produced via immunoSEQ multiplex PCR; TCRdb's table is partial and in-frame only. The profile shows 70,000 or so clones, roughly 87% of them singletons. J lost 2 bases, V lost 5 bases, and 15 bases had no gene match. CDR1 and CDR2 from the germline V gene are SGHAT and FQNNGV. CDR3 length: 19 residues. Time point noted: blood 2 weeks post-SBRT. The sample's treatment: 15 Gy SBRT to primary tumor, nephrectomy 4 weeks later. The V and J genes are TRBV11-2 and TRBJ2-3, with 11 bases aligning to TRBD2. This receptor was identified in a man aged 55 to 69 with renal cell carcinoma. Sequencing was performed on blood, taken from a patient whose treatment included radiotherapy and nephrectomy. CDR3 protein: CASSPIRGTSGPLTDTQYF. The CDR3 DNA follows: TGTGCCAGCAGCCCCATCCGAGGGACTAGCGGCCCGCTCACAGATACGCAGTATTTT.